Below, 32 T cell receptor beta chains from the same sample are listed, as sequenced in a study of CD8 T cells in ankylosing spondylitis. Their target antigens are unknown. General observations from the study: Ankylosing spondylitis blood seemed to carry a telltale TCR beta motif made of eight or nine highly homologous variants.

TCRdb ran MiXCR on the 5' RACE reads and lists one entry per CDR3 protein. Among under 450,000 distinct CDR3 sequences listed, more than 15% were seen once. The sequencing input was blood, either unsorted or a sorted T cell fraction (not recorded which). The receptors originated from a male donor with ankylosing spondylitis.

This clonotype was counted a few times. The rearrangement links TRBV20-1 to TRBJ1-1; D possibly corresponds to TRBD1 (5 bases). The germline V gene encodes CDR1 DFQATT and CDR2 SNEGSKA (reference sequence). The ends were cut back, 2 bases at V and 1 base at J, with 11 bases in the middle. This CDR3 is built from 14 residues. The CDR3 loop is CSARKGAPNTEAFF. CDR3 DNA: TGCAGTGCTAGAAAAGGGGCCCCGAACACTGAAGCTTTCTTT.

The rearrangement links TRBV19 to TRBJ2-3, with 7 bases lining up with TRBD1. With 6 bases clipped from V and 0 bases from J, the junction kept 3 bases outside the gene matches. CDR3 length: 14 amino acids. Looked up from germline, CDR1 is LNHDA and CDR2 is SQIVND (reference sequence). This chain's CDR3 is CASSKGASTDTQYF. DNA of the CDR3: TGTGCCAGTAGCAAGGGGGCAAGCACAGATACGCAGTATTTT. Based on the CDR3 plus reference TRBV19 and TRBJ2-3, the full variable domain is DGGITQSPKYLFRKEGQNVTLSCEQNLNHDAMYWYRQDPGQGLRLIYYSQIVNDFQKGDIAEGYSVSREKKESFPLTVTSAQKNPTAFYLCASSKGASTDTQYFGPGTRLTVL.

CDR3 in amino acids: CSVSEGEVQYF. The DNA of the CDR3 is TGCAGCGTCTCGGAGGGGGAAGTGCAGTACTTC. V and J are TRBV29-1 and TRBJ2-7; the D gene could be TRBD1 or TRBD2 (6 bases each). The CDR3 extends over 11 amino acids. The germline gives CDR1 SQVTM, CDR2 ANQGSEA. V lost 6 bases, J lost 9 bases, and 15 bases lay in between.

In its sample, this clonotype was seen a few times. V gene TRBV10-3 combines with J gene TRBJ1-1; possible D gene TRBD1, 5 bases. V dropped 0 bases and J dropped 3 bases, with 11 bases sitting between them. This CDR3 is 15 amino acids long. The germline CDR1 and CDR2 sequences are ENHRY and SYGVKD. The CDR3 loop is CAISESRDGDTEAFF. DNA of the CDR3: TGTGCCATCAGTGAGTCTCGGGACGGCGACACTGAAGCTTTCTTT.

This clonotype was counted a few times. CDR3 nucleotides: TGTGCCAGCAGTTTAAGGGACAGCCTCCTTTACAATGAGCAGTTCTTC. Translating it yields CASSLRDSLLYNEQFF. The J gene is TRBJ2-1, the V gene TRBV12-3 or TRBV12-4; 7 bases agree with TRBD1. The CDR3 has 16 residues. V shed 2 bases, J shed 4 bases, and the junction held 8 bases outside the gene matches.

The genes are TRBV18 and TRBJ2-7, with 7 bases aligning to TRBD1. CDR1 and CDR2 from the germline V gene are KGHSH and LQKENI. V dropped 0 bases and J dropped 3; count of bases not matched to a gene: 5. The CDR3 is 15 residues long. The CDR3 DNA follows: TGTGCCAGCTCACCACCGGGACAGAGAAACTACGAGCAGTACTTC. Residues: CASSPPGQRNYEQYF. The full variable domain, rest sourced from reference TRBV18 and TRBJ2-7, is NAGVMQNPRHLVRRRGQEARLRCSPMKGHSHVYWYRQLPEEGLKFMVYLQKENIIDESGMPKERFSAEFPKEGPSILRIQQVVRGDSAAYFCASSPPGQRNYEQYFGPGTRLTVT.

This clonotype was picked up many times. The rearrangement joins TRBV7-2 to TRBJ2-1, with D perhaps matching TRBD2 (6 bases). The CDR3 spans 16 residues. Trimming took off 6 bases at V and 3 bases at J, with 18 bases between the two ends. Germline lookup yields CDR1 SGHTA and CDR2 FQGNSA. The CDR3 DNA reads as TGTGCCAGCAGACTGGATTCCGGGACTTACTACAATGAGCAGTTCTTC. Encoded protein: CASRLDSGTYYNEQFF.

This clonotype was seen many times. The rearrangement uses TRBV28 and TRBJ2-7; the D is unclear. The V gene's germline CDR1 is MDHEN and CDR2 SYDVKM. The CDR3 spans 13 residues. The ends were cut back, 7 bases at V and 6 bases at J, with 16 bases in the middle. Written as DNA, the CDR3 is TGTGCCAGCAAGGGCTCCCTGCCTGTCGAGCAGTACTTC. It encodes CASKGSLPVEQYF.

J is TRBJ2-5 and V is TRBV29-1, with 9 bases lining up with TRBD1. The ends lost 8 bases at V and 5 bases at J; junction bases unmatched: 6. Per germline, CDR1 SQVTM and CDR2 ANQGSEA. This CDR3 region has 12 residues. The CDR3 is CSSTGGAETQYF. CDR3 bases: TGCAGCTCCACAGGGGGCGCGGAGACCCAGTACTTC.

This clonotype has just a few counts. The chain links TRBV20-1 to TRBJ2-5; a weak D match, TRBD2 (5 bases). Deletions cut 3 bases from V and 2 bases from J, with 7 bases between. Germline V gene lookup returns CDR1 DFQATT and CDR2 SNEGSKA (reference sequence). The CDR3 extends over 12 amino acids. CDR3 DNA: TGCAGTGCTAGTCGGGGACAAGAGACCCAGTACTTC. As protein: CSASRGQETQYF.

The chain uses TRBV20-1 and TRBJ2-7; TRBD2 matches at 7 bases. The CDR3 has 14 residues. Germline trimming cut 3 bases from V and 2 bases from J; bases unmatched to any gene: 7. Germline values: CDR1 DFQATT, CDR2 SNEGSKA (reference sequence). CDR3 DNA sequence: TGCAGTGCTAGCGGCCTAGCGGTGACCTACGAGCAGTACTTC. It codes for CSASGLAVTYEQYF.

The sample holds a few counts of this clonotype. The chain employs TRBV7-8 and TRBJ2-7; no clear D gene. V was clipped by 6 bases and J by 2 bases, with 17 bases between them. Germline V gives CDR1 SGHVS, CDR2 FQNEAQ. The CDR3 runs to 15 residues. The CDR3 reads CASRPGQEPTYEQYF. CDR3 DNA sequence: TGTGCCAGCAGACCCGGCCAGGAGCCCACCTACGAGCAGTACTTC. The variable domain in full, with the rest retrieved from reference TRBV7-8 and TRBJ2-7, is GAGVSQSPRYKVAKRGQDVALRCDPISGHVSLFWYQQALGQGPEFLTYFQNEAQLDKSGLPSDRFFAERPEGSVSTLKIQRTQQEDSAVYLCASRPGQEPTYEQYFGPGTRLTVT.

This clonotype has only a few counts. The J gene is TRBJ1-4, the V gene TRBV4-1, with D possibly TRBD1 on 5 matching bases. The CDR3 has 18 residues. Germline V gives CDR1 MGHRA, CDR2 YSYEKL. With 0 bases removed from V and 2 bases from J, the gap between germline ends came to 16 bases. Here the CDR3 DNA reads TGCGCCAGCAGCCAAGATGTTCCCCGGGGCGGCACTAATGAAAAACTGTTTTTT. Protein product: CASSQDVPRGGTNEKLFF.

V gene TRBV11-2 combines with J gene TRBJ2-7, with 9 bases that match TRBD2. This CDR3 has 17 amino acids. Germline V CDR1 and CDR2: SGHAT, FQNNGV. With 0 bases clipped from V and 0 bases from J, the junction kept 6 bases outside the gene matches. CDR3 sequence reads: CASSLDSLSGGSYEQYF. The DNA of the CDR3 is TGTGCCAGCAGCTTAGATTCCCTTAGCGGGGGCTCCTACGAGCAGTACTTC.

The chain links TRBV7-8 to TRBJ2-2; a weak D match, TRBD1 (6 bases). The CDR3 consists of 15 residues. Germline V lookup: CDR1 SGHVS, CDR2 FQNEAQ. With 5 bases removed from V and 7 bases from J, the gap between germline ends came to 17 bases. The chain's CDR3 is CASSRGNRENGELFF. As DNA, the CDR3 is TGTGCCAGCAGCCGAGGGAACAGGGAAAACGGGGAGCTGTTTTTT.

The chain recombines TRBV18 with TRBJ1-1; D possibly corresponds to TRBD1 (6 bases). The CDR3 runs 12 residues. Germline V CDR1 and CDR2: KGHSH, LQKENI. Trimming pared 1 base from V and 11 bases from J, leaving 11 bases between. The CDR3 spells CASSPQAGEAFF. In DNA, the CDR3 is TGTGCCAGCTCACCACAGGCAGGGGAGGCTTTCTTT. The full variable domain, completed using reference TRBV18 and TRBJ1-1, is NAGVMQNPRHLVRRRGQEARLRCSPMKGHSHVYWYRQLPEEGLKFMVYLQKENIIDESGMPKERFSAEFPKEGPSILRIQQVVRGDSAAYFCASSPQAGEAFFGQGTRLTVV.

As regards this clonotype: Its ends do not fully match the called genes, so a read error is possible. V usage is TRBV3-1 and J usage is TRBJ2-7; D remains unclear. Per germline, CDR1 LGHDT and CDR2 YNNKEL (reference sequence). This CDR3 contains 12 residues. In DNA form, the CDR3 reads TGTGCCAGCAGCCAACGGCAGCACGACCAGTACTTC. Protein: CASSQRQHDQYF.

This clonotype came up a few times. The chain combines TRBV7-9 with TRBJ1-1, with a tentative D call TRBD1 (5 bases). Trimming took off 5 bases at V and 1 base at J, with 17 bases between the two ends. Per the germline V gene, CDR1 is SEHNR and CDR2 is FQNEAQ (reference sequence). The CDR3 has 16 residues. The CDR3 bases are TGTGCCAGCAGCCGGGCCACACAGGAGCGGAACACTGAAGCTTTCTTT. Protein product: CASSRATQERNTEAFF.

J is TRBJ2-7 and V is TRBV12-3 or TRBV12-4; weak D call: TRBD1 (5 bases). The CDR3 is 13 residues long. The V end lost 3 bases, the J end lost 2 bases, and 8 bases lay between the germline ends. The CDR3 here is CASSFGHTYEQYF. In DNA, the CDR3 is TGTGCCAGCAGTTTCGGACATACCTACGAGCAGTACTTC.

This clonotype was counted many times. The CDR3 is CASSLDSGAYEQYF. The CDR3 bases are TGCGCCAGCAGCTTGGATAGCGGGGCCTACGAGCAGTACTTC. The chain carries TRBV5-1 and TRBJ2-7; the match to TRBD2 covers 8 bases. Germline loops: CDR1 SGHRS, CDR2 YFSETQ. The junction had 1 base not matched to a gene; V was cut back by 0 bases and J by 2 bases. The CDR3 covers 14 residues. Based on the CDR3 plus reference TRBV5-1 and TRBJ2-7, the full variable domain is KAGVTQTPRYLIKTRGQQVTLSCSPISGHRSVSWYQQTPGQGLQFLFEYFSETQRNKGNFPGRFSGRQFSNSRSEMNVSTLELGDSALYLCASSLDSGAYEQYFGPGTRLTVT.

This clonotype was counted a few times. This chain links TRBV7-2 with TRBJ2-1; TRBD1 might be the D (6 bases). There are 14 residues in the CDR3. V lost 6 bases and J lost 4, with 13 bases in between. Germline V CDR1 and CDR2: SGHTA, FQGNSA. The CDR3 DNA reads TGTGCCAGCAGGTGGGGGCAGCAGTACAATGAGCAGTTCTTC. It is translated as CASRWGQQYNEQFF.

V usage is TRBV7-9 and J usage is TRBJ2-1, with D possibly TRBD1 on 6 matching bases. Germline lookup yields CDR1 SEHNR and CDR2 FQNEAQ (reference sequence). The CDR3 runs to 15 residues. Trimming pared 4 bases from V and 6 bases from J, leaving 16 bases between. CDR3 in amino acids: CASSYKLTGRNEQFF. DNA of the CDR3: TGTGCCAGCAGCTACAAGCTGACAGGACGCAATGAGCAGTTCTTC.

This clonotype was picked up a small number of times. The chain has TRBV6-1 and TRBJ1-2, with D uncertain. Germline CDR1 MNHNS, CDR2 SASEGT. CDR3 length: 14 residues. Trimming stripped 5 bases from V and 6 bases from J, with 16 bases between. The CDR3 DNA is TGTGCCAGCAGTCGGGATTCGAGGTTCCATGGCTACACCTTC. Translation gives CASSRDSRFHGYTF.

The table lists this clonotype with many counts. The chain has TRBV10-3 and TRBJ1-2, with D unclear. CDR1 ENHRY and CDR2 SYGVKD come from the germline V gene. V lost 7 bases to trimming and J lost 6 bases, with 15 bases between them. The CDR3 has 13 amino acids. The CDR3 DNA sequence: TGTGCCATCAAACCGGACGGAAGGAATGGCTACACCTTC. It is translated as CAIKPDGRNGYTF.

V and J are TRBV3-1 and TRBJ2-2; 8 nucleotides line up with TRBD2. The V segment lost 2 bases and the J segment 4 bases; nucleotides outside the gene matches: 3. CDR3 length equals 15 residues. CDR1 and CDR2 (germline): LGHDT, YNNKEL (reference sequence). CDR3 amino acids: CASSQLAGGTGELFF. The DNA for the CDR3 is TGTGCCAGCAGCCAACTAGCGGGCGGCACCGGGGAGCTGTTTTTT.

This clonotype ranks as medium-sized. The rearrangement links TRBV5-1 to TRBJ2-1; 11 bases are a match to TRBD1. The germline V gene encodes CDR1 SGHRS and CDR2 YFSETQ. The CDR3 has 14 residues. The junction had 6 bases not matched to a gene; V was cut back by 4 bases and J by 9 bases. The DNA of the CDR3 is TGCGCCAGCAGCCTCCCGGGACAGGGGGTTGAGCAGTTCTTC. Amino acid sequence: CASSLPGQGVEQFF.

The chain recombines TRBV18 with TRBJ2-7; D may be TRBD1 (7 bases). The CDR3 is 16 residues long. V lost 2 bases and J lost 0, with 14 bases in between. CDR1 and CDR2 from the germline V gene are KGHSH and LQKENI. The CDR3 reads CASSPSVQGGSYEQYF. In DNA, the CDR3 is TGTGCCAGCTCACCATCGGTCCAGGGGGGCTCCTACGAGCAGTACTTC.

This clonotype has more than one count but fewer than ten. The chain uses TRBV15 and TRBJ2-5; possible D gene TRBD2, 6 bases. Germline V gene sequence: CDR1 LNHNV, CDR2 YYDKDF (reference sequence). The CDR3 consists of 15 residues. Trimming took off 3 bases at V and 0 bases at J, with 11 bases between the two ends. The CDR3: CATSRASVNQETQYF. The CDR3 DNA reads TGTGCCACCAGCAGGGCTAGCGTCAACCAAGAGACCCAGTACTTC.

The V call is TRBV12-3 or TRBV12-4, the J call TRBJ2-3, with a tentative D call TRBD2 (7 bases). Trimming removed 7 bases at V and 4 bases at J, with 15 bases between. This CDR3 contains 14 residues. CDR3 residues: CASTPPGGPDTQYF. The CDR3 region has the DNA TGTGCCAGCACCCCCCCCGGGGGGCCAGATACGCAGTATTTT.

The chain employs TRBV20-1 and TRBJ1-2; 9 bases line up with TRBD1. This CDR3 has 14 residues. The trim removed 2 bases at V and 8 bases at J, leaving 9 bases unmatched. Germline CDR1 and CDR2: DFQATT and SNEGSKA (reference sequence). CDR3 in DNA: TGCAGTGCTAGACCCACGGGACAGGGTTACGGCTACACCTTC. Amino acid sequence: CSARPTGQGYGYTF.

This clonotype was counted a few times. The rearrangement uses TRBV12-3 or TRBV12-4 and TRBJ1-1; D unclear. V dropped 3 bases and J dropped 0 bases, with 8 bases sitting between them. The CDR3 length is 14 residues. This CDR3 is CASSFKRVNTEAFF. As DNA, the CDR3 is TGTGCCAGCAGTTTTAAACGGGTGAACACTGAAGCTTTCTTT.

There are many counts of this clonotype. The chain links TRBV12-3 or TRBV12-4 to TRBJ2-1; 7 bases fit TRBD1. Unmatched junction bases numbered 5, after V lost 6 bases and J lost 3 bases. There are 14 residues in the CDR3. The CDR3 loop reads CASRGQINYNEQFF. CDR3 nucleotides: TGTGCCAGCAGGGGACAGATCAACTACAATGAGCAGTTCTTC.